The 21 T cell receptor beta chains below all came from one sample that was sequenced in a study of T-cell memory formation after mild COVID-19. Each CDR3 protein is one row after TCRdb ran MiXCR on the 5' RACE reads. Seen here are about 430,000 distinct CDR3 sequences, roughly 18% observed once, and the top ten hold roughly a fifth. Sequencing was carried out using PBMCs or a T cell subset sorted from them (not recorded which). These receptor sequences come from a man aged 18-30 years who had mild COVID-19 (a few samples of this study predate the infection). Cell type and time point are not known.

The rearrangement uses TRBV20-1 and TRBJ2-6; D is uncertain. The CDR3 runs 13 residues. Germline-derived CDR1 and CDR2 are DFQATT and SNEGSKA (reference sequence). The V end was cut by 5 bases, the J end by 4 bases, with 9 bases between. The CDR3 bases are TGCAGTGCTCTTCGGTCGGGGGCCAACGTCCTGACTTTC. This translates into CSALRSGANVLTF.

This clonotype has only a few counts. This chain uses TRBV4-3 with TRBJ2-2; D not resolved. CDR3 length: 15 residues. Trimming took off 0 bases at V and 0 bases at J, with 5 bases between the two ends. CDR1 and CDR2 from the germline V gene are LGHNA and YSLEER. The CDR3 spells CASSQDSTNTGELFF. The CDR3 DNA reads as TGCGCCAGCAGCCAAGACAGCACGAACACCGGGGAGCTGTTTTTT.

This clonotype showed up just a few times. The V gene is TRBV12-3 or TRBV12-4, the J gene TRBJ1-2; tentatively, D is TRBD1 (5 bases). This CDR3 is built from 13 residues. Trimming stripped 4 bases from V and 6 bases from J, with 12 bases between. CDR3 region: CASSYGGYDGYTF. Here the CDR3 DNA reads TGTGCCAGCAGTTATGGGGGGTATGATGGCTACACCTTC.

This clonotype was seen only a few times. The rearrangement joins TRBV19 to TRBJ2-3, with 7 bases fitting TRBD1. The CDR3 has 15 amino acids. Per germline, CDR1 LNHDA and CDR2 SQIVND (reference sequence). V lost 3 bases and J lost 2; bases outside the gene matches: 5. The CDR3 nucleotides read TGTGCCAGTAGTATCCGACAGGGAACCACAGATACGCAGTATTTT. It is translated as CASSIRQGTTDTQYF.

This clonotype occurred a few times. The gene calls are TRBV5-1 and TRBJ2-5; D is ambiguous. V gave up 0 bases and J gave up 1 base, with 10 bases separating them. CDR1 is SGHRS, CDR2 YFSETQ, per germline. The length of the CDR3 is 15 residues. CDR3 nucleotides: TGCGCCAGCAGCTTGGTGGGTGGCAGCCAAGAGACCCAGTACTTC. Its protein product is CASSLVGGSQETQYF.

This CDR3 is CSVPPGSGGETQYF. The CDR3 region has the DNA TGCAGCGTCCCCCCCGGGTCCGGGGGAGAGACCCAGTACTTC. V is TRBV29-1 and J is TRBJ2-5, with D possibly TRBD2 on 6 matching bases. Germline V CDR1 and CDR2: SQVTM, ANQGSEA. Trimming stripped 6 bases from V and 4 bases from J, with 18 bases between. The CDR3 spans 14 residues.

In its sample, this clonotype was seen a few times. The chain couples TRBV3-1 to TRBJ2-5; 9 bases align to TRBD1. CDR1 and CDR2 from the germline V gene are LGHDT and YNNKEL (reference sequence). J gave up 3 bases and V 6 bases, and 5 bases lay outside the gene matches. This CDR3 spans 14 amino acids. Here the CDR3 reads CASRPGQGKETQYF. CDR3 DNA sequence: TGTGCCAGCAGGCCGGGACAGGGTAAAGAGACCCAGTACTTC.

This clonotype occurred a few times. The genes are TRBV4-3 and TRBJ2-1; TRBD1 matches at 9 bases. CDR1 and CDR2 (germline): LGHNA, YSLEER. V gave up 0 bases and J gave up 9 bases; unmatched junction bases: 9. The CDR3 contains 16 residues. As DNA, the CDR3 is TGCGCCAGCAGCCAAGATCCAGGACAGGGGTGGTTTGAGCAGTTCTTC. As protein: CASSQDPGQGWFEQFF.

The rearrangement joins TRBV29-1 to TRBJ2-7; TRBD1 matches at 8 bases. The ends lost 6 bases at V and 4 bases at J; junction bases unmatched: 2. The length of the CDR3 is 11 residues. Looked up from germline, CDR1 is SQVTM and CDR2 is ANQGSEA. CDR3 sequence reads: CSVYRGYEQYF. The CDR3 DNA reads TGCAGCGTATACAGGGGGTACGAGCAGTACTTC.

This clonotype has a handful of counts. CDR3 sequence reads: CASSSDRAGELFF. The CDR3, as DNA: TGTGCCAGCAGTTCCGACAGAGCCGGGGAGCTGTTTTTT. The chain links TRBV6-5 to TRBJ2-2; D may be TRBD1 (5 bases). Trimming removed 4 bases from V and 6 bases from J, with 9 bases in between. In germline, CDR1 is MNHEY, CDR2 SVGAGI. The CDR3 is 13 amino acids.

The CDR3 region is CASSSGTGNTDTQYF. In DNA form, the CDR3 reads TGTGCCAGCAGCTCCGGGACAGGGAACACAGATACGCAGTATTTT. The chain couples TRBV11-2 to TRBJ2-3; 9 bases agree with TRBD1. The V gene end was trimmed by 4 bases and the J gene end by 2 bases; junction bases not matched to a gene: 4. Germline V CDR1 and CDR2: SGHAT, FQNNGV. The CDR3 is 15 amino acids.

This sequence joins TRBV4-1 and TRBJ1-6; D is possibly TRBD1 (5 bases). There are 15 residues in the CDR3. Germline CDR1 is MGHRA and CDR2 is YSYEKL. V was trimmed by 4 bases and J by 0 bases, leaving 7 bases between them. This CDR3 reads CASSRGRSYNSPLHF. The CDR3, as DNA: TGCGCCAGCAGCCGGGGACGCTCCTATAATTCACCCCTCCACTTT.

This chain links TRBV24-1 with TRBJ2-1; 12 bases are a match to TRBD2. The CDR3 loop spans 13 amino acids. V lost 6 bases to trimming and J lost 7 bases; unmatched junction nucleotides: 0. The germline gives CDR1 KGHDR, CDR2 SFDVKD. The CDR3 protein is CATSLAGGNEQFF. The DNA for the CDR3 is TGTGCCACCAGTCTAGCGGGGGGGAATGAGCAGTTCTTC.

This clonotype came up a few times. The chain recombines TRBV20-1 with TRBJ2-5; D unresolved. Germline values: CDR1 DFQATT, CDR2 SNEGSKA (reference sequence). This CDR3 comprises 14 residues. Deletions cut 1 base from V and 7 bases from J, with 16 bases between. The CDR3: CSARVPGPKRTQYF. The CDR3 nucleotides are TGCAGTGCTAGAGTGCCAGGACCCAAGAGGACCCAGTACTTC.

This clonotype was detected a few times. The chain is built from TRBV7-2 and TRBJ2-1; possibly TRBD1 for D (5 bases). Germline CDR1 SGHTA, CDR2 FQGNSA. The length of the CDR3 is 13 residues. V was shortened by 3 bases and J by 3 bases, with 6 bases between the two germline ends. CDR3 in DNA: TGTGCCAGCAGCTTCAGGGTCTACAATGAGCAGTTCTTC. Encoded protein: CASSFRVYNEQFF. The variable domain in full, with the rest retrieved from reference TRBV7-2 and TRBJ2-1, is GAGVSQSPSNKVTEKGKDVELRCDPISGHTALYWYRQSLGQGLEFLIYFQGNSAPDKSGLPSDRFSAERTGGSVSTLTIQRTQQEDSAVYLCASSFRVYNEQFFGPGTRLTVL.

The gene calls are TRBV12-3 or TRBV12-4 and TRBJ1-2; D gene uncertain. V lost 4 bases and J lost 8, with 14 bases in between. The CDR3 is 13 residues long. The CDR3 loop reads CASSSGQKWGYTF. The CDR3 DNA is TGTGCCAGCAGTTCGGGCCAAAAGTGGGGCTACACCTTC.

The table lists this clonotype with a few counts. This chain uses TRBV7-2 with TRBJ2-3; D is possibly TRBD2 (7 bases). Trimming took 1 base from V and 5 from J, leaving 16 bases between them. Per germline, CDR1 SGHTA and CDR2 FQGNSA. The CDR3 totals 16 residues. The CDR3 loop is CASSLEVGGRLDTQYF. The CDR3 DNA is TGTGCCAGCAGCTTAGAGGTGGGGGGGCGACTAGATACGCAGTATTTT.

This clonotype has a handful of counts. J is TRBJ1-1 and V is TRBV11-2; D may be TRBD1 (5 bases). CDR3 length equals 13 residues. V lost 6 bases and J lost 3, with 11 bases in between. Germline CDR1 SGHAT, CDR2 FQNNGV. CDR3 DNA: TGTGCCAGCAGGATACAGGAGGACACTGAAGCTTTCTTT. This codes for CASRIQEDTEAFF. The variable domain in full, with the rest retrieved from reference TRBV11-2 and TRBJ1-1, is EAGVAQSPRYKIIEKRQSVAFWCNPISGHATLYWYQQILGQGPKLLIQFQNNGVVDDSQLPKDRFSAERLKGVDSTLKIQPAKLEDSAVYLCASRIQEDTEAFFGQGTRLTVV.

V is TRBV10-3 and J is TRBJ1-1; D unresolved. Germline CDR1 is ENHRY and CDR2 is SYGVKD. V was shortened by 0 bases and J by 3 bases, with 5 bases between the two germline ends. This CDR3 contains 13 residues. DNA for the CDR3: TGTGCCATCAGTGAGTCTGACTACACTGAAGCTTTCTTT. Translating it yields CAISESDYTEAFF.

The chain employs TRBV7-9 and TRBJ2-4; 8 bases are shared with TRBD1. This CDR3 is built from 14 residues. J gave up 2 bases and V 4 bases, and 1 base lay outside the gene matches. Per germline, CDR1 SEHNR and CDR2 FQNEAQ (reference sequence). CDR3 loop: CASSYRGSKNIQYF. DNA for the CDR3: TGTGCCAGCAGCTACAGGGGGTCCAAAAACATTCAGTACTTC.

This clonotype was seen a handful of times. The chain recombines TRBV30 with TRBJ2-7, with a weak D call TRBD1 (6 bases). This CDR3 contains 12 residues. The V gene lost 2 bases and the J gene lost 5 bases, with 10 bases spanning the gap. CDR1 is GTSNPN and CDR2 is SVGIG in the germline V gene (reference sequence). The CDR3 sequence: CAWSRQGNEQYF. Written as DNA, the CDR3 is TGTGCCTGGAGTCGTCAGGGGAACGAGCAGTACTTC.